The rows below give T cell receptor beta chains drawn from one sample of a study of T cells after yellow fever vaccination. MiXCR, applied by TCRdb to the 5' RACE reads, yields one record per CDR3 protein. Found here are 250,000 to 400,000 distinct CDR3 sequences, over 4% of them singletons; the top ten hold around 23%. Sequenced here: PBMCs, sampled 5 days after the yellow fever booster vaccination. Source of these receptors: a man between 18 and 29 years old who received the YFV17D yellow fever vaccine. Both conserved end residues are part of each CDR3. A D gene is named only where the DNA matches it firmly. Some rows mark clone size as missing; the rest say once, few, many or name a class of expanded clone.

length,V,size,D,J,CDR3,DNA
17,TRBV18,-,TRBD2,TRBJ2-7,CASSPPLGLGSFYEQYF,TGTGCCAGCTCACCACCTTTGGGACTAGGGTCCTTCTACGAGCAGTACTTC
16,TRBV21-1,few,-,TRBJ2-5,CASSNWALGGSGTQYF,TGTGCCAGCAGCAATTGGGCCCTGGGCGGCTCGGGGACCCAGTACTTC
16,TRBV4-2,-,TRBD2,TRBJ2-5,CASSHDLAGVAETQYF,TGTGCCAGCAGCCATGATTTAGCGGGGGTTGCAGAGACCCAGTACTTC
12,TRBV6-5,-,-,TRBJ1-5,CASSYPGQPQHF,TGTGCCAGCAGTTACCCGGGACAACCCCAGCATTTT
15,TRBV11-1,few,TRBD1,TRBJ2-3,CASSLGDRGSDTQYF,TGTGCCAGCAGCTTGGGGGACAGGGGTTCAGATACGCAGTATTTT
15,TRBV6-2/TRBV6-3,-,TRBD1,TRBJ2-2,CASNKRQGNTGELFF,TGTGCCAGCAACAAGAGACAGGGGAACACCGGGGAGCTGTTTTTT
13,TRBV6-6,many,-,TRBJ1-6,CASGRPPGSPLHF,TGTGCCAGCGGTCGGCCCCCGGGTTCACCCCTCCACTTT
15,TRBV4-1,few,-,TRBJ2-7,CASSPRGREPYEQYF,TGCGCCAGCAGCCCCAGGGGCAGGGAACCCTACGAGCAGTACTTC
16,TRBV9,many,TRBD1,TRBJ2-1,CASSVLRGQGHNEQFF,TGTGCCAGCAGCGTTCTTAGGGGACAGGGTCACAATGAGCAGTTCTTC
13,TRBV3-1,-,-,TRBJ1-1,CASSQGGDAEAFF,TGTGCCAGCAGCCAGGGGGGGGATGCTGAAGCTTTCTTT
16,TRBV5-6,many,-,TRBJ2-3,CASTFATGTGGDTQYF,TGTGCCAGCACCTTTGCCACCGGGACTGGAGGAGATACGCAGTATTTT
14,TRBV20-1,-,TRBD2,TRBJ2-1,CSARNSGGANEQFF,TGCAGTGCTAGAAACAGCGGGGGGGCTAATGAGCAGTTCTTC
15,TRBV5-6,-,TRBD1,TRBJ1-5,CASSYGTAVNQPQHF,TGTGCCAGCAGCTACGGGACAGCGGTCAATCAGCCCCAGCATTTT
13,TRBV5-1,many,-,TRBJ2-2,CASASGDTGELFF,TGCGCCAGCGCATCAGGGGACACCGGGGAGCTGTTTTTT
13,TRBV10-3,-,-,TRBJ1-2,CAISVVGISGYTF,TGTGCCATCAGTGTGGTGGGAATAAGTGGCTACACCTTC
13,TRBV29-1,-,TRBD2,TRBJ2-5,CSSSGSNTETQYF,TGCAGCTCTAGCGGGTCCAACACGGAGACCCAGTACTTC
15,TRBV7-2,few,-,TRBJ2-3,CASSGGVAETDTQYF,TGTGCCAGCAGCGGAGGGGTTGCGGAGACAGATACGCAGTATTTT
13,TRBV7-2,many,-,TRBJ2-5,CASSLGPGETQYF,TGTGCCAGCAGTCTAGGGCCAGGGGAAACCCAGTACTTC
15,TRBV5-1,many,-,TRBJ1-4,CASSSPDSGGEKLFF,TGCGCCAGCAGCTCGCCGGACTCTGGGGGAGAAAAACTGTTTTTT
12,TRBV5-1,many,-,TRBJ2-5,CASSLPQETQYF,TGTGCCAGCAGCCTACCACAAGAGACCCAGTACTTC
14,TRBV25-1,-,TRBD1,TRBJ1-1,CASNKGTGDTEAFF,TGTGCCAGCAATAAAGGGACAGGGGACACTGAAGCTTTCTTT
14,TRBV7-9,-,-,TRBJ2-6,CASSQQSGANVLTF,TGTGCCAGCAGTCAGCAATCCGGGGCCAACGTCCTGACTTTC
14,TRBV20-1,-,-,TRBJ1-6,CSASGQGYNSPLHF,TGCAGTGCTAGCGGTCAGGGCTATAATTCACCCCTCCACTTT
17,TRBV6-2/TRBV6-3,-,TRBD1,TRBJ1-4,CASSQTGLGTGYEKLFF,TGTGCCAGCAGTCAGACGGGACTCGGGACAGGGTATGAAAAACTGTTTTTT
18,TRBV28,many,-,TRBJ1-6,CASSLGQILTNYNSPLHF,TGTGCCAGCAGTTTAGGCCAGATCCTTACTAATTATAATTCACCCCTCCACTTT
13,TRBV18,many,-,TRBJ1-4,CASSRTTNEKLFF,TGTGCCAGCTCCCGGACAACTAATGAAAAACTGTTTTTT
15,TRBV5-1,-,TRBD2,TRBJ2-1,CASAQLAGEFNEQFF,TGCGCCAGCGCCCAACTAGCGGGGGAATTCAATGAGCAGTTCTTC
18,TRBV5-5,-,-,TRBJ2-1,CASSSVSGRRGPYNEQFF,TGTGCCAGCAGCTCAGTCTCTGGAAGGCGGGGGCCCTACAATGAGCAGTTCTTC